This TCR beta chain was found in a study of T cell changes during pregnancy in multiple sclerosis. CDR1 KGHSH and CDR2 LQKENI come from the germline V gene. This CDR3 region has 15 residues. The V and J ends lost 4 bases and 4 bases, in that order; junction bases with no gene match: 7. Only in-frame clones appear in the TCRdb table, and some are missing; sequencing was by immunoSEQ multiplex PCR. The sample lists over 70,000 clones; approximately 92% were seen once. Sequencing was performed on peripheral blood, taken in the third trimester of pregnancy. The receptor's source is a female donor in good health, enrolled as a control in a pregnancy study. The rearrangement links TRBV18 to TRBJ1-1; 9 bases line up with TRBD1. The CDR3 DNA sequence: TGTGCCAGCTCACAAGCGACAGGGGGAGGCACTGAAGCTTTCTTT. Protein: CASSQATGGGTEAFF.